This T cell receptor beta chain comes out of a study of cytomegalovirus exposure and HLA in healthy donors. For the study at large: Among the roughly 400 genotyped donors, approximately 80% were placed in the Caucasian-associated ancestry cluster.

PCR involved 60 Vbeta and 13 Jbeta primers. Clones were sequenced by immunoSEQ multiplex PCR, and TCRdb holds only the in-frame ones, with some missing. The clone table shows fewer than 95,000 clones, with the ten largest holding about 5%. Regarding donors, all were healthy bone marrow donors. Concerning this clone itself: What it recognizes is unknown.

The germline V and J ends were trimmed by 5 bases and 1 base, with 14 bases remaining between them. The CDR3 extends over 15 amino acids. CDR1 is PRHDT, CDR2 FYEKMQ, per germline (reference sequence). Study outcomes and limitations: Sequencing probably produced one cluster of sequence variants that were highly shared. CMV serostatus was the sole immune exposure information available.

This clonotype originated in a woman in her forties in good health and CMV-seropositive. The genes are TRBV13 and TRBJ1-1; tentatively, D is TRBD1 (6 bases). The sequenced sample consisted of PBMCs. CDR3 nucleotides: TGTGCCAGCAGCCCCCTGGGACAACCGAACACTGAAGCTTTCTTT. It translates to CASSPLGQPNTEAFF.